Below, 16 T cell receptor beta chains from the same sample are listed, as sequenced in a study of blood T cell repertoires in COVID-19. Sequencing was performed with immunoSEQ multiplex PCR; in TCRdb, only in-frame clones are kept and a portion is missing. Of a few hundred thousand clones listed, approximately 86% are singletons. Sequenced material: peripheral blood. The receptor set was obtained from a woman aged 55-69 years with COVID-19, enrolled during active disease.

The chain combines TRBV19 with TRBJ1-1; no reliable D call. The germline gives CDR1 LNHDA, CDR2 SQIVND (reference sequence). Trimming took off 8 bases at V and 0 bases at J, with 13 bases between the two ends. This CDR3 contains 14 residues. In nucleotides, the CDR3 is TGTGCCAGTTCGCCCTCCCGGGTGAACACTGAAGCTTTCTTT. Its protein product is CASSPSRVNTEAFF.

The rearrangement links TRBV28 to TRBJ2-5; 12 nucleotides agree with TRBD2. CDR3 length equals 16 residues. The junction had 6 bases not matched to a gene; V was cut back by 3 bases and J by 4 bases. Germline V gene sequence: CDR1 MDHEN, CDR2 SYDVKM. The CDR3 is CASSLGLAGGRETQYF. CDR3 DNA sequence: TGTGCCAGCAGTTTGGGGCTAGCGGGGGGGCGAGAGACCCAGTACTTC.

The chain links TRBV15 to TRBJ2-2; D unresolved. The CDR3 contains 13 residues. V lost 7 bases, J lost 1 base, and 7 bases lay in between. Germline V CDR1 and CDR2: LNHNV, YYDKDF (reference sequence). CDR3 bases: TGTGCCACCATCCTCAGGAACACCGGGGAGCTGTTTTTT. This encodes CATILRNTGELFF.

V and J are TRBV6-1 and TRBJ1-1; TRBD1 is a possible D gene (5 bases). The CDR3 runs 14 residues. The V gene lost 3 bases and the J gene lost 4 bases, with 12 bases spanning the gap. CDR1 and CDR2 (germline): MNHNS, SASEGT. The CDR3 DNA reads TGTGCCAGCAGTGAGCAGGGTAGAGGCACTGAAGCTTTCTTT. Protein: CASSEQGRGTEAFF.

V usage is TRBV7-2 and J usage is TRBJ1-1; D may be TRBD1 (6 bases). Germline CDR1 and CDR2: SGHTA and FQGNSA. The germline V and J ends were trimmed by 5 bases and 4 bases, with 14 bases remaining between them. The CDR3 has 14 amino acids. The CDR3 DNA sequence: TGTGCCAGCAGCCCGACAGGTGCGGGCACTGAAGCTTTCTTT. Protein sequence: CASSPTGAGTEAFF.

The chain joins TRBV12-3 or TRBV12-4 to TRBJ1-1; D is ambiguous. This CDR3 region has 13 residues. Trimming shortened V by 6 bases and J by 3 bases, and 11 bases separated the two germline ends. The CDR3, as DNA: TGTGCCAGCAGCTCGCGGGAGGACACTGAAGCTTTCTTT. Its protein product is CASSSREDTEAFF.

This rearrangement joins TRBV3-1 (or the pseudogene TRBV3-2) to TRBJ2-3; 8 nucleotides match TRBD2. J was trimmed by 8 bases and V by 0 bases; bases with no gene match: 7. This CDR3 region has 15 residues. From germline, CDR1 is LGHDT and CDR2 YNNKEL (reference sequence). The CDR3 coding sequence is TGTGCCAGCAGCCAAGAAGCCGTGCGGGGGGCTACGCAGTATTTT. Amino acids: CASSQEAVRGATQYF.

Remarks on this clone: At one end, the junction sequence differs from germline, possibly due to a read error. The V gene is TRBV12-5, the J gene TRBJ2-3; TRBD1 agrees at 7 bases. Germline assignment: CDR1 LGHNT and CDR2 FRNRAP. This CDR3 has 14 residues. CDR3 protein: CASGLGQPTDTQYF. CDR3 nucleotides: TGTGCTAGTGGCTTGGGACAGCCCACAGATACGCAGTATTTT.

The chain employs TRBV11-2 and TRBJ1-1; D ambiguous. CDR3 length: 13 amino acids. The V gene lost 5 bases and the J gene lost 8 bases, with 15 bases spanning the gap. Germline-derived CDR1 and CDR2 are SGHAT and FQNNGV. The CDR3 bases are TGTGCCAGCAGCACCCGGGAGGTGGCCGAAGCTTTCTTT. Translation gives CASSTREVAEAFF.

The V gene is TRBV4-2, the J gene TRBJ2-1; TRBD2 agrees at 8 bases. Per germline, CDR1 LGHNA and CDR2 YNFKEQ. The CDR3 loop spans 13 amino acids. V trimming: 4 bases; J trimming: 5 bases; junction bases outside the gene matches: 1. Here the CDR3 reads CASSLGGDNEQFF. The CDR3 DNA reads as TGTGCCAGCAGCCTCGGGGGGGACAATGAGCAGTTCTTC.

This rearrangement joins TRBV5-1 to TRBJ2-1; 10 nucleotides agree with TRBD2. Trimming removed 4 bases from V and 3 bases from J; junction bases left unmatched: 10. The CDR3 loop spans 17 amino acids. Per germline, CDR1 SGHRS and CDR2 YFSETQ. Written as DNA, the CDR3 is TGCGCCAGCAGCCCCTCCTTAGCGGGGGGACACTACAATGAGCAGTTCTTC. Its protein is CASSPSLAGGHYNEQFF.

The chain couples TRBV7-3 to TRBJ2-1, with a possible D match to TRBD2 (6 bases). This CDR3 has 16 residues. Germline V CDR1 and CDR2: SGHTA, FQGTGA. Between the trimmed V and J ends, which lost 5 bases and 0 bases, there was a span of 14 bases. The CDR3 loop reads CASSPSGSNSYNEQFF. CDR3 DNA: TGTGCCAGCAGCCCCAGCGGGTCTAACTCCTACAATGAGCAGTTCTTC. Full variable domain (outside the CDR3, taken from reference TRBV7-3 and TRBJ2-1): GAGVSQTPSNKVTEKGKYVELRCDPISGHTALYWYRQSLGQGPEFLIYFQGTGAADDSGLPNDRFFAVRPEGSVSTLKIQRTERGDSAVYLCASSPSGSNSYNEQFFGPGTRLTVL.

This sequence joins TRBV10-1 and TRBJ1-3; D remains ambiguous. Germline V CDR1 and CDR2: WNHNN, SYGVQD (reference sequence). CDR3 length: 13 amino acids. The V end lost 5 bases, the J end lost 3 bases, and 8 bases lay between the germline ends. The CDR3 region has the DNA TGCGCCAGCAGTTCGAACGGTGGAAACACCATATATTTT. It translates to CASSSNGGNTIYF.

The chain has TRBV6-6 and TRBJ2-7; TRBD2 aligns across 11 bases. The V gene end was trimmed by 5 bases and the J gene end by 0 bases; junction bases not matched to a gene: 12. In germline, CDR1 is MNHNY, CDR2 SVGAGI (reference sequence). This CDR3 is 18 amino acids long. CDR3 sequence reads: CASSLGFGTSGFSYEQYF. The CDR3 DNA sequence: TGTGCCAGCAGTCTCGGTTTCGGGACTAGCGGTTTCTCCTACGAGCAGTACTTC.

The chain is built from TRBV5-4 and TRBJ1-1; TRBD1 is a possible D gene (6 bases). Germline values: CDR1 SGHNT, CDR2 YYREEE (reference sequence). This CDR3 is 16 amino acids long. Trimming removed 3 bases from V and 1 base from J, with 16 bases in between. The CDR3 protein is CASSSGGPYENTEAFF. The CDR3 coding sequence is TGTGCCAGCAGCTCCGGGGGGCCCTACGAGAACACTGAAGCTTTCTTT. The entire variable domain, with the rest obtained from reference TRBV5-4 and TRBJ1-1, is as follows: ETGVTQSPTHLIKTRGQQVTLRCSSQSGHNTVSWYQQALGQGPQFIFQYYREEENGRGNFPPRFSGLQFPNYSSELNVNALELDDSALYLCASSSGGPYENTEAFFGQGTRLTVV.

The chain joins TRBV7-6 to TRBJ2-6; D might be TRBD2 (5 bases). The germline CDR1 and CDR2 sequences are SGHVS and FNYEAQ. V shed 5 bases and J shed 0 bases, with 11 bases lying between them. This CDR3 spans 16 amino acids. CDR3 in DNA: TGTGCCAGCAGCCCCGGGATAAGCTCTGGGGCCAACGTCCTGACTTTC. This gives the protein CASSPGISSGANVLTF.